This record concerns one TCR beta chain sequence. The length of the CDR3 is 15 residues. The V end lost 3 bases, the J end lost 6 bases, and 16 bases lay between the germline ends. Documented time point: newly diagnosed GD, antithyroid drugs for less than 3 months. Isolated PBMC RNA provided the starting material for the TCR library. The sample comes from a study of regulatory T cells in long-lasting Graves disease. Libraries of TCR beta came from iRepertoire HTBI primers plus Arm-PCR of CDR3 regions. TCRdb itself ran the multiplex PCR reads through MiXCR, one entry per CDR3 protein. The data show some 500,000 distinct CDR3 sequences, approximately 13% seen once. These data also formed part of another study, on T cells in Graves' hyperthyroidism and ophthalmopathy.

V is TRBV12-3 or TRBV12-4 and J is TRBJ2-3; D is ambiguous. The origin of this receptor is a man aged 30 to 45 with Graves disease. The sample here was peripheral blood mononuclear cells (PBMCs), taken at new diagnosis, from a patient treated with antithyroid drugs. The CDR3 is CASSLSLLQADTQYF. The CDR3, as DNA: TGTGCCAGCAGTTTGAGCCTCCTCCAAGCGGATACGCAGTATTTT.